The 25 T cell receptor beta chains listed next were all sequenced from one sample in a study of cytomegalovirus exposure and HLA in healthy donors. Vbeta (60) and Jbeta (13) primers were used in the PCR. This table comes from immunoSEQ multiplex PCR, and its TCRdb copy is limited to in-frame clones, with some not included. The sample holds more than 95,000 clones, roughly 75% seen once. Sequenced input: PBMCs. All receptors come from a woman in her forties or fifties in good health and CMV-seronegative.

This sequence joins TRBV7-9 and TRBJ2-7; D possibly corresponds to TRBD1 (5 bases). Germline V CDR1 and CDR2: SEHNR, FQNEAQ (reference sequence). This CDR3 contains 14 residues. Trimming stripped 2 bases from V and 3 bases from J, with 11 bases between. The CDR3 is CASSLTSGYYEQYF. Written as DNA, the CDR3 is TGTGCCAGCAGCTTAACTTCAGGGTACTACGAGCAGTACTTC.

The V gene is TRBV28, the J gene TRBJ1-6, with 9 bases aligning to TRBD1. J was trimmed by 10 bases and V by 6 bases; bases with no gene match: 16. The V gene's germline CDR1 is MDHEN and CDR2 SYDVKM. The CDR3 sequence is 17 residues long. The CDR3: CASRTRSSGQGQSPLHF. CDR3 nucleotide sequence: TGTGCCAGCAGAACGCGCAGCTCGGGACAGGGTCAATCACCCCTCCACTTT.

This clone was detected a few times. This sequence joins TRBV28 and TRBJ2-7; D might be TRBD2 (7 bases). The V end was cut by 7 bases, the J end by 4 bases, with 17 bases between. There are 14 residues in the CDR3. CDR1 is MDHEN and CDR2 is SYDVKM in the germline V gene. For the CDR3, the DNA is TGTGCCAGCATCACAACCGGGGGGCTGTACGAGCAGTACTTC. It specifies CASITTGGLYEQYF. The complete variable domain, with remaining parts taken from reference TRBV28 and TRBJ2-7, reads DVKVTQSSRYLVKRTGEKVFLECVQDMDHENMFWYRQDPGLGLRLIYFSYDVKMKEKGDIPEGYSVSREKKERFSLILESASTNQTSMYLCASITTGGLYEQYFGPGTRLTVT.

This chain links TRBV27 with TRBJ1-5; D gene ambiguous. Germline CDR1 and CDR2: MNHEY and SMNVEV (reference sequence). The CDR3 covers 13 residues. The V and J ends lost 3 bases and 9 bases respectively, with 12 bases between them. The CDR3 coding sequence is TGTGCCAGCAGTTTTGATCGAGATCGGCCCCAGCATTTT. Translation: CASSFDRDRPQHF.

The chain couples TRBV4-3 to TRBJ2-3, with 12 nucleotides matching TRBD2. The CDR3 extends over 16 amino acids. CDR1 and CDR2 from the germline V gene are LGHNA and YSLEER. The junction had 8 bases not matched to a gene; V was cut back by 5 bases and J by 5 bases. In nucleotides, the CDR3 is TGCGCCAGCAGCTTCCTCCGGACTAGCGGGAAAGATACGCAGTATTTT. Residues: CASSFLRTSGKDTQYF.

This chain uses TRBV10-3 with TRBJ1-4; 9 bases agree with TRBD1. Germline V gives CDR1 ENHRY, CDR2 SYGVKD. This CDR3 is built from 16 residues. The junction had 10 bases not matched to a gene; V was cut back by 0 bases and J by 11 bases. The CDR3 is CAISESDTGTGYKLFF. The CDR3 nucleotides read TGTGCCATCAGTGAGTCGGATACCGGGACAGGGTATAAACTGTTTTTT.

The rearrangement uses TRBV28 and TRBJ1-1; D remains unclear. V was cut by 7 bases and J by 3 bases, with 15 bases left in between. CDR1 and CDR2 from the germline V gene are MDHEN and SYDVKM. This CDR3 has 14 amino acids. Written as DNA, the CDR3 is TGTGCCAGCAACAAGCGGAGGGCCGACACTGAAGCTTTCTTT. Protein product: CASNKRRADTEAFF.

V and J are TRBV19 and TRBJ2-3; D possibly corresponds to TRBD2 (5 bases). Germline V gene data show CDR1 as LNHDA and CDR2 as SQIVND (reference sequence). The CDR3 has 16 amino acids. V was trimmed by 1 base and J by 0 bases, leaving 11 bases between them. This CDR3 reads CASSIVGGPSTDTQYF. The CDR3 DNA reads TGTGCCAGTAGTATAGTGGGCGGGCCTAGCACAGATACGCAGTATTTT.

This clone was recorded a few times. The chain joins TRBV7-2 to TRBJ2-1, with D possibly TRBD1 on 5 matching bases. This CDR3 has 14 residues. Germline CDR1 is SGHTA and CDR2 is FQGNSA. Trimming pared 5 bases from V and 8 bases from J, leaving 16 bases between. The CDR3 DNA is TGTGCCAGCAGCGGCCGTCAGGGCCTCCATGAGCAGTTCTTC. Translated, it gives CASSGRQGLHEQFF.

This chain joins TRBV5-1 and TRBJ2-3, with TRBD2 matching 7 bases. Germline-derived CDR1 and CDR2 are SGHRS and YFSETQ. The CDR3 loop spans 17 amino acids. V lost 0 bases to trimming and J lost 0 bases; unmatched junction nucleotides: 7. The CDR3 reads CASSLGASGFSTDTQYF. The CDR3 nucleotides are TGCGCCAGCAGCTTGGGAGCTAGCGGATTCAGCACAGATACGCAGTATTTT.

The rearrangement uses TRBV28 and TRBJ1-5, with D maybe TRBD1 (5 bases). The V gene's germline CDR1 is MDHEN and CDR2 SYDVKM. This CDR3 comprises 16 residues. Trimming left V 1 base short and J 7 bases short, with 17 bases between. The CDR3 loop reads CASSLYPGLSQQPQHF. CDR3 nucleotides: TGTGCCAGCAGTTTATATCCAGGGTTAAGTCAACAGCCCCAGCATTTT.

The chain employs TRBV7-9 and TRBJ2-5, with 9 bases aligning to TRBD1. The CDR3 has 16 amino acids. V was clipped by 8 bases and J by 4 bases; unmatched bases: 14. The germline V gene has CDR1 SEHNR and CDR2 FQNEAQ (reference sequence). The CDR3 DNA is TGTGCCAGCGGTCTTACCGGGACAGGGCTTCCAGAGACCCAGTACTTC. Amino acid sequence: CASGLTGTGLPETQYF.

This clone showed up many times. V gene TRBV19 combines with J gene TRBJ2-6; D gene unclear. V gave up 5 bases and J gave up 2 bases, with 10 bases separating them. Germline CDR1 reads LNHDA; CDR2 reads SQIVND (reference sequence). The CDR3 extends over 15 amino acids. CDR3 in amino acids: CASSLPGTGANVLTF. CDR3 in DNA: TGTGCCAGTAGTCTCCCAGGAACTGGGGCCAACGTCCTGACTTTC.

CDR3 amino acids: CASSRDTFLYEQYF. The CDR3 DNA follows: TGTGCCAGCAGCCGGGACACCTTTCTATACGAGCAGTACTTC. This rearrangement joins TRBV7-8 to TRBJ2-5, with D possibly TRBD1 on 6 matching bases. Gene TRBJ2-7 matches the end of the DNA better, so the J call may be wrong. Looked up from germline, CDR1 is SGHVS and CDR2 is FQNEAQ. The CDR3 is 14 amino acids.

The gene calls are TRBV27 and TRBJ1-2; perhaps TRBD1 as D (6 bases). V was pared by 10 bases and J by 3 bases, with 12 bases between. Germline values: CDR1 MNHEY, CDR2 SMNVEV (reference sequence). This CDR3 has 12 amino acids. The CDR3 sequence: CATLGGDYGYTF. CDR3 bases: TGTGCCACCTTAGGGGGGGACTATGGCTACACCTTC.

The chain links TRBV28 to TRBJ1-2; TRBD1 matches at 7 bases. The CDR3 is 13 amino acids. CDR1 is MDHEN and CDR2 is SYDVKM in the germline V gene. The V segment lost 5 bases and the J segment 2 bases; nucleotides outside the gene matches: 2. This CDR3 is CASSVTGNYGYTF. CDR3 nucleotide sequence: TGTGCCAGCAGTGTGACAGGGAACTATGGCTACACCTTC.

V is TRBV5-1 and J is TRBJ2-3; TRBD2 might be the D (6 bases). Germline assignment: CDR1 SGHRS and CDR2 YFSETQ. This CDR3 contains 16 residues. With 0 bases removed from V and 1 base from J, the gap between germline ends came to 12 bases. CDR3: CASSLEWGTGTDTQYF. The CDR3, as DNA: TGCGCCAGCAGCTTGGAGTGGGGGACTGGCACAGATACGCAGTATTTT. Using reference TRBV5-1 and TRBJ2-3 for the parts outside the CDR3, the full variable domain is KAGVTQTPRYLIKTRGQQVTLSCSPISGHRSVSWYQQTPGQGLQFLFEYFSETQRNKGNFPGRFSGRQFSNSRSEMNVSTLELGDSALYLCASSLEWGTGTDTQYFGPGTRLTVL.

This clone appeared once. The chain recombines TRBV30 with TRBJ1-2; D is possibly TRBD1 (6 bases). Trimming pared 2 bases from V and 5 bases from J, leaving 9 bases between. CDR1 GTSNPN and CDR2 SVGIG come from the germline V gene (reference sequence). This CDR3 region has 12 residues. The CDR3 here is CAWSTGLYGYTF. CDR3 nucleotides: TGTGCCTGGAGTACAGGGCTTTATGGCTACACCTTC.

The rearrangement uses TRBV10-3 and TRBJ1-5; no firm D call. The V gene's germline CDR1 is ENHRY and CDR2 SYGVKD. The V end was cut by 0 bases, the J end by 9 bases, with 9 bases between. The CDR3 is 13 residues long. The CDR3 region is CAISESFELPQHF. CDR3 DNA sequence: TGTGCCATCAGTGAGTCGTTCGAGCTGCCCCAGCATTTT.

This clone was seen just once. The J gene is TRBJ2-7, the V gene TRBV7-9; D not certain. CDR1 and CDR2 from the germline V gene are SEHNR and FQNEAQ (reference sequence). Trimming took 5 bases from V and 2 from J, leaving 7 bases between them. This CDR3 is 12 amino acids long. The CDR3 region has the DNA TGTGCCAGCAGCCCCACGGCCTACGAGCAGTACTTC. Translation gives CASSPTAYEQYF.

The chain carries TRBV11-3 and TRBJ2-2; 13 bases align to TRBD2. V lost 4 bases and J lost 5; bases outside the gene matches: 7. The CDR3 length is 17 residues. Germline lookup yields CDR1 SGHNT and CDR2 YENEEA. This chain's CDR3 is CASSSHSLAGGTGELFF. DNA of the CDR3: TGTGCCAGCAGCTCCCACTCACTAGCGGGAGGGACCGGGGAGCTGTTTTTT.

V is TRBV28 and J is TRBJ2-5, with 8 bases fitting TRBD1. Germline V gives CDR1 MDHEN, CDR2 SYDVKM. V was clipped by 3 bases and J by 3 bases; unmatched bases: 9. The CDR3 length is 16 residues. CDR3 DNA: TGTGCCAGCAGTTTTGGTGACAGGGGTCACGAAGAGACCCAGTACTTC. This translates into CASSFGDRGHEETQYF.

The V call is TRBV6-5, the J call TRBJ1-2, with D perhaps TRBD1 (6 bases). Per the germline V gene, CDR1 is MNHEY and CDR2 is SVGAGI. CDR3 length equals 13 residues. V was trimmed by 6 bases and J by 7 bases, leaving 15 bases between them. CDR3 coding DNA: TGTGCCAGCAGAACAGTGGGGGCGAGTGGCTACACCTTC. Translating it yields CASRTVGASGYTF.

This sequence joins TRBV28 and TRBJ2-7; D is undetermined. Trimming left V 3 bases short and J 3 bases short, with 12 bases between. The CDR3 extends over 14 amino acids. Germline V lookup: CDR1 MDHEN, CDR2 SYDVKM. The CDR3 DNA reads TGTGCCAGCAGTTTTGTGTACCTAAACTACGAGCAGTACTTC. Its protein product is CASSFVYLNYEQYF.

This chain joins TRBV4-1 and TRBJ2-7; 10 bases fit TRBD1. In germline, CDR1 is MGHRA, CDR2 YSYEKL. The CDR3 runs 14 residues. J was trimmed by 4 bases and V by 3 bases; bases with no gene match: 3. The CDR3 reads CASSHGQGGYEQYF. CDR3 nucleotide sequence: TGCGCCAGCAGCCATGGACAGGGGGGATACGAGCAGTACTTC.